What follows are 20 T cell receptor beta chains derived from one specimen sequenced in a study of early T cells in non-severe SARS-CoV-2 infection. TCRdb analysed the 5' RACE reads with MiXCR anew, one entry per CDR3 protein. The data show fewer than 110,000 distinct CDR3 sequences, roughly 10% seen once. What was sequenced was whole blood. The receptors were gathered from an adult who was a healthcare worker with PCR-confirmed SARS-CoV-2 infection or an uninfected control (not recorded which).

This clonotype was recorded many times. The chain carries TRBV11-2 and TRBJ2-1, with 9 positions matching TRBD1. The junction had 21 bases not matched to a gene; V was cut back by 5 bases and J by 4 bases. This CDR3 contains 20 residues. Germline-derived CDR1 and CDR2 are SGHAT and FQNNGV. As DNA, the CDR3 is TGTGCCAGCAGCCCCGGTGCGGGACAGGGTTATGACCGAACATACAATGAGCAGTTCTTC. Protein product: CASSPGAGQGYDRTYNEQFF.

This chain uses TRBV28 with TRBJ2-7; 8 positions agree with TRBD2. With 3 bases clipped from V and 4 bases from J, the junction kept 8 bases outside the gene matches. The CDR3 contains 15 residues. CDR1 is MDHEN and CDR2 is SYDVKM in the germline V gene. The CDR3 spells CASSFGIAGLYEQYF. In nucleotides, the CDR3 is TGTGCCAGCAGTTTCGGGATAGCGGGATTGTACGAGCAGTACTTC.

This clonotype was recorded at least ten times. The rearrangement links TRBV20-1 to TRBJ1-2; D is perhaps TRBD1 (5 bases). The CDR3 has 12 residues. The germline V gene encodes CDR1 DFQATT and CDR2 SNEGSKA (reference sequence). V was pared by 5 bases and J by 0 bases, with 7 bases between. CDR3 bases: TGCAGTGCTGTGGACACTAACTATGGCTACACCTTC. Protein: CSAVDTNYGYTF.

This clonotype has more than one count but fewer than ten. V is TRBV20-1 and J is TRBJ2-5; possibly TRBD2 for D (6 bases). This CDR3 comprises 13 residues. Germline V CDR1 and CDR2: DFQATT, SNEGSKA (reference sequence). The V gene lost 4 bases and the J gene lost 3 bases, with 12 bases spanning the gap. The CDR3 bases are TGCAGTGCTAATGAGCGGGTCAAAGAGACCCAGTACTTC. Protein sequence: CSANERVKETQYF.

There are a few counts of this clonotype. This rearrangement joins TRBV28 to TRBJ1-1; 8 bases map to TRBD1. The CDR3 runs to 15 residues. Germline lookup yields CDR1 MDHEN and CDR2 SYDVKM. V trimming: 1 base; J trimming: 3 bases; junction bases outside the gene matches: 4. The CDR3 nucleotides read TGTGCCAGCAGTTTATCCAGGGGGCGAGACACTGAAGCTTTCTTT. Amino acid sequence: CASSLSRGRDTEAFF.

This clonotype came up a few times. J is TRBJ1-2 and V is TRBV6-6, with a tentative D call TRBD1 (5 bases). The CDR3 sequence is 13 residues long. Trimming left V 7 bases short and J 4 bases short, with 13 bases between. Germline V gene lookup returns CDR1 MNHNY and CDR2 SVGAGI (reference sequence). DNA for the CDR3: TGTGCCAGCACCGACCGGGGCAGCTATGGCTACACCTTC. Translated: CASTDRGSYGYTF.

The V call is TRBV30, the J call TRBJ2-3; a weak D match, TRBD2 (6 bases). V lost 0 bases, J lost 3 bases, and 13 bases lay in between. Germline V gives CDR1 GTSNPN, CDR2 SVGIG (reference sequence). This CDR3 spans 15 amino acids. CDR3 in DNA: TGTGCCTGGAGTGTACGGGGGAGTTGGACAGATACGCAGTATTTT. Its protein product is CAWSVRGSWTDTQYF.

The rearrangement links TRBV20-1 to TRBJ2-1; 7 bases fit TRBD2. J lost 8 bases, V lost 6 bases, and 10 bases had no gene match. CDR3 length equals 13 residues. Germline-derived CDR1 and CDR2 are DFQATT and SNEGSKA (reference sequence). The CDR3 DNA is TGCAGTGCGGGGTGGCACGCGGGGGATGAGCAGTTCTTC. It codes for CSAGWHAGDEQFF.

This clonotype occurred a few times. V is TRBV20-1 and J is TRBJ2-7, with D hard to call. Trimming pared 1 base from V and 4 bases from J, leaving 5 bases between. Looked up from germline, CDR1 is DFQATT and CDR2 is SNEGSKA (reference sequence). The CDR3 is 11 amino acids. The CDR3 DNA reads TGCAGTGCTAGAGGGCCATACGAGCAGTACTTC. This translates into CSARGPYEQYF.

This clonotype was counted many times. The CDR3 DNA sequence: TGCAGTGCCGGGGAAGCTGGCTACGAGCAGTACTTC. This sequence encodes CSAGEAGYEQYF. V usage is TRBV20-1 and J usage is TRBJ2-7, with a tentative D call TRBD2 (5 bases). The CDR3 is 12 residues long. Germline-derived CDR1 and CDR2 are DFQATT and SNEGSKA (reference sequence). The V end lost 6 bases, the J end lost 3 bases, and 12 bases lay between the germline ends.

The V call is TRBV9, the J call TRBJ1-4, with 7 nucleotides matching TRBD1. The CDR3 contains 13 residues. Germline-derived CDR1 and CDR2 are SGDLS and YYNGEE. V lost 4 bases and J lost 10; bases outside the gene matches: 7. The CDR3 sequence is CASSPQGGRKLFF. CDR3 DNA sequence: TGTGCCAGCAGCCCTCAGGGGGGTCGAAAACTGTTTTTT.

The chain combines TRBV4-1 with TRBJ2-5; TRBD2 matches 10 bases. The CDR3 covers 16 residues. The junction had 11 bases not matched to a gene; V was cut back by 6 bases and J by 4 bases. The germline CDR1 and CDR2 sequences are MGHRA and YSYEKL. This CDR3 is CASRASGRPGGETQYF. The CDR3 bases are TGCGCCAGCAGGGCTAGCGGGAGACCCGGGGGAGAGACCCAGTACTTC.

This clonotype was seen at least ten times. In DNA form, the CDR3 reads TGCGCCAGCAGCCATAACACCGGGGCCCGGACCACCCTCCGAAGCTCCTACGAGCAGTACTTC. Protein sequence: CASSHNTGARTTLRSSYEQYF. The chain couples TRBV4-1 to TRBJ2-7; D possibly matches TRBD1 or TRBD2 (5 bases each). Trimming stripped 3 bases from V and 0 bases from J, with 30 bases between. The germline V gene encodes CDR1 MGHRA and CDR2 YSYEKL. The CDR3 contains 21 residues.

This clonotype has a count of ten or more. The chain joins TRBV7-2 to TRBJ2-4; 8 nucleotides line up with TRBD1. The CDR3 runs to 15 residues. Germline lookup yields CDR1 SGHTA and CDR2 FQGNSA. After removal of 4 bases from V and 3 bases from J, the junction contained 5 bases not matched to a gene. The CDR3 DNA reads TGTGCCAGCAGCTCGACAGGGGTCCTCAAAAACATTCAGTACTTC. It codes for CASSSTGVLKNIQYF.

V and J are TRBV29-1 and TRBJ1-3; a possible D gene is TRBD1 (6 bases). The V and J ends lost 6 bases and 0 bases respectively, with 12 bases between them. Germline loops: CDR1 SQVTM, CDR2 ANQGSEA. The CDR3 is 14 amino acids. CDR3 in amino acids: CSVTDSHSGNTIYF. In DNA form, the CDR3 reads TGCAGCGTGACGGACAGCCACTCTGGAAACACCATATATTTT.

The sample holds many counts of this clonotype. This chain joins TRBV20-1 and TRBJ1-6; D remains unclear. V lost 1 base, J lost 7 bases, and 20 bases lay in between. Germline CDR1 DFQATT, CDR2 SNEGSKA (reference sequence). The CDR3 contains 17 residues. In DNA form, the CDR3 reads TGCAGTGCTAGAGTAATCGGGCAGGAGTACCGAAATTCACCCCTCCACTTT. Translating gives CSARVIGQEYRNSPLHF.

This clonotype has a count of ten or more. V is TRBV3-1 and J is TRBJ2-1; 10 bases are a match to TRBD2. V lost 6 bases and J lost 7; bases outside the gene matches: 9. The CDR3 runs to 15 residues. Germline V gene lookup returns CDR1 LGHDT and CDR2 YNNKEL (reference sequence). Written as DNA, the CDR3 is TGTGCCAGCAGAGCAGCGGGAGGGCCGGGTAATGAGCAGTTCTTC. Translation: CASRAAGGPGNEQFF.

A few counts support this clonotype. The rearrangement joins TRBV3-1 to TRBJ1-3; no clear D gene. The CDR3 length is 15 residues. CDR1 is LGHDT, CDR2 YNNKEL, per germline (reference sequence). V lost 2 bases, J lost 1 base, and 9 bases lay in between. The CDR3 is CASSQWRSSGNTIYF. CDR3 DNA sequence: TGTGCCAGCAGCCAATGGAGGTCTTCTGGAAACACCATATATTTT.

This clonotype was counted between two and nine times. The chain links TRBV5-1 to TRBJ2-6; no reliable D call. Trimming shortened V by 0 bases and J by 1 base, and 5 bases separated the two germline ends. The CDR3 is 15 residues long. The germline gives CDR1 SGHRS, CDR2 YFSETQ. The CDR3 spells CASSLVWSGANVLTF. The CDR3 nucleotides are TGCGCCAGCAGCTTGGTTTGGTCTGGGGCCAACGTCCTGACTTTC.

The chain links TRBV28 to TRBJ1-5; weak D call: TRBD1 (6 bases). CDR1 and CDR2 from the germline V gene are MDHEN and SYDVKM. The V gene lost 6 bases and the J gene lost 4 bases, with 19 bases spanning the gap. CDR3 size: 16 residues. This CDR3 reads CASRSGTGYRNQPQHF. CDR3 coding DNA: TGTGCCAGCAGATCTGGAACAGGGTACAGGAATCAGCCCCAGCATTTT.